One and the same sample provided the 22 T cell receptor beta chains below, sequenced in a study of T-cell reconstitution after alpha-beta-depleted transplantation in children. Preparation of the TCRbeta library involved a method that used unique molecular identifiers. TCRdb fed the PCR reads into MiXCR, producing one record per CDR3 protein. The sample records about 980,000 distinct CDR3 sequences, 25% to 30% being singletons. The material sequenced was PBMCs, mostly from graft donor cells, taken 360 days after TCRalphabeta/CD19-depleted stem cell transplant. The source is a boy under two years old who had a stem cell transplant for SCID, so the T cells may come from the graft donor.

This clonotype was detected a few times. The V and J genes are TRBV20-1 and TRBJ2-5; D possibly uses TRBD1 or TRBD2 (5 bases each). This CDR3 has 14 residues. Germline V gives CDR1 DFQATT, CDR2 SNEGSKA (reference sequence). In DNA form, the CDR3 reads TGCTCCCCCGGGATGGGTCAGGGTTTAGAGACCCAGTACTTC. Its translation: CSPGMGQGLETQYF.

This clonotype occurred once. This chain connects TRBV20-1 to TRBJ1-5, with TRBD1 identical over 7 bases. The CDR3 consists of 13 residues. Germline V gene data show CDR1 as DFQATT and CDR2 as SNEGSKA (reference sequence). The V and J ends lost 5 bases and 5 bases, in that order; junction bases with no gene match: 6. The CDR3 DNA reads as TGCAGTGCTGCCGACAGGGAGGATCAGCCCCAGCATTTT. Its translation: CSAADREDQPQHF.

The CDR3, as DNA: TGTGCCAGCAGGCGGACTAGCGGCAGCACAGATACGCAGTATTTT. This sequence encodes CASRRTSGSTDTQYF. This rearrangement joins TRBV14 to TRBJ2-3, with 10 bases that match TRBD2. Unmatched junction bases numbered 3, after V lost 6 bases and J lost 0 bases. The CDR3 is made up of 15 amino acids. Per the germline V gene, CDR1 is SGHDN and CDR2 is FVKESK.

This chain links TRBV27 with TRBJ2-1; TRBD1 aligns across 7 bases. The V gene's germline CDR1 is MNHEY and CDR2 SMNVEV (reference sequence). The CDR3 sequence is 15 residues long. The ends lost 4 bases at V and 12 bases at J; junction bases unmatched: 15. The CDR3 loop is CASSSRQGPRVGQFF. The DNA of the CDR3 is TGTGCCAGCAGTTCCCGACAGGGCCCCCGGGTGGGGCAGTTCTTC.

This CDR3 is CASSFVASMNTEAFF. The CDR3 region has the DNA TGTGCCAGCAGTTTCGTTGCCAGTATGAACACTGAAGCTTTCTTT. The V call is TRBV12-3 or TRBV12-4, the J call TRBJ1-1; D unresolved. This CDR3 contains 15 residues. Trimming removed 3 bases from V and 0 bases from J, with 11 bases in between.

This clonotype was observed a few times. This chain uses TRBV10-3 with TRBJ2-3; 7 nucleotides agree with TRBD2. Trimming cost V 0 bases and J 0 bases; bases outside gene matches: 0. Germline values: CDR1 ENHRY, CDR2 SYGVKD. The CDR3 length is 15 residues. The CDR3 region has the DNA TGTGCCATCAGTGAGTCTAGCGGGAGCACAGATACGCAGTATTTT. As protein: CAISESSGSTDTQYF.

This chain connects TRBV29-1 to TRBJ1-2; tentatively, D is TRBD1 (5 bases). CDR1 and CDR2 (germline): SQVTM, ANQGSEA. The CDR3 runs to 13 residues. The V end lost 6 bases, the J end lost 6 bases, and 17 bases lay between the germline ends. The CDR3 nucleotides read TGCAGCGTCGACCTCTTAGGGGTCGATGGCTACACCTTC. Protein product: CSVDLLGVDGYTF.

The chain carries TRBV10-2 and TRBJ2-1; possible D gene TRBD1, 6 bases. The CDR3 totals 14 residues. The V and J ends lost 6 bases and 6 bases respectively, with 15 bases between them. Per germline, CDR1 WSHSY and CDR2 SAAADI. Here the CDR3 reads CASRGQGKGNEQFF. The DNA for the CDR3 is TGCGCCAGCAGAGGGCAGGGGAAGGGCAATGAGCAGTTCTTC.

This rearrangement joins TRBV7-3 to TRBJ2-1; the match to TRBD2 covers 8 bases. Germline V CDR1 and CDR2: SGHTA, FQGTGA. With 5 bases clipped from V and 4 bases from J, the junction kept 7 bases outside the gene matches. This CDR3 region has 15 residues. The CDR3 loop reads CASSPSGGRYNEQFF. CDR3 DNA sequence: TGTGCCAGCAGCCCGAGCGGGGGAAGATACAATGAGCAGTTCTTC.

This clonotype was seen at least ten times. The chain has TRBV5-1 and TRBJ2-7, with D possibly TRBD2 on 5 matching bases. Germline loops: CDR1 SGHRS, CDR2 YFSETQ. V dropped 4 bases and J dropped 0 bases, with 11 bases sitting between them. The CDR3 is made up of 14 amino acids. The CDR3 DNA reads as TGCGCCAGCAGCGAGGGCGCAGGCTCCTACGAGCAGTACTTC. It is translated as CASSEGAGSYEQYF.

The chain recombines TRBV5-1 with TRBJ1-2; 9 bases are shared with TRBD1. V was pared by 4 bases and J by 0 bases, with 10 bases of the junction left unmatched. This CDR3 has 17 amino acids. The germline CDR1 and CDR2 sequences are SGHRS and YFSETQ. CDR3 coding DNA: TGCGCCAGCAGCGCCTGGGACAGGGATGTTTCTAACTATGGCTACACCTTC. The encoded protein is CASSAWDRDVSNYGYTF.

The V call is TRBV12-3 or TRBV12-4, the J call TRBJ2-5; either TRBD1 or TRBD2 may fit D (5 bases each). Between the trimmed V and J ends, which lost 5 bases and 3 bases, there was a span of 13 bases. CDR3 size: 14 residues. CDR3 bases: TGTGCCAGCAGTCCGGGACGGAAAAAAGAGACCCAGTACTTC. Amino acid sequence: CASSPGRKKETQYF.

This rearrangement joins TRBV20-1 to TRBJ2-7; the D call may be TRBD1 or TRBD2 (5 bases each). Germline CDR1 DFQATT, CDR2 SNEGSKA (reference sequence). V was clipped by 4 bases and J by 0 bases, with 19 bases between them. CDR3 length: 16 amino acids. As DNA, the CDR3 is TGCAGTGCTACCTACGGGACCCGTTGGGGCTCCTACGAGCAGTACTTC. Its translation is CSATYGTRWGSYEQYF.

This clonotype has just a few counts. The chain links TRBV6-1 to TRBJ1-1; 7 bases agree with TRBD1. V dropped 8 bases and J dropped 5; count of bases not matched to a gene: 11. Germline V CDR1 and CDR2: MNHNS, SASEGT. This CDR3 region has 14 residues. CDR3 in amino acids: CASGRRGLGTEAFF. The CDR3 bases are TGTGCCAGCGGGAGAAGGGGGCTTGGGACTGAAGCTTTCTTT.

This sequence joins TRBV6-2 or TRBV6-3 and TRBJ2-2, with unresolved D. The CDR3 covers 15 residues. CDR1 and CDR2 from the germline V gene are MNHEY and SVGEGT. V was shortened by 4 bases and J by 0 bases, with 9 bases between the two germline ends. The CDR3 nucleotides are TGTGCCAGCAGTTTTGGCAGCGCGAACACCGGGGAGCTGTTTTTT. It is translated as CASSFGSANTGELFF.

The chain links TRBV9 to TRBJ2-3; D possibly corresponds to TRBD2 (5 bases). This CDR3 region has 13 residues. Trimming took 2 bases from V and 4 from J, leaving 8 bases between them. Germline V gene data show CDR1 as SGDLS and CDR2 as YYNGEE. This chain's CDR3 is CASSVSGPDTQYF. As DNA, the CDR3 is TGTGCCAGCAGCGTGAGCGGACCAGATACGCAGTATTTT.

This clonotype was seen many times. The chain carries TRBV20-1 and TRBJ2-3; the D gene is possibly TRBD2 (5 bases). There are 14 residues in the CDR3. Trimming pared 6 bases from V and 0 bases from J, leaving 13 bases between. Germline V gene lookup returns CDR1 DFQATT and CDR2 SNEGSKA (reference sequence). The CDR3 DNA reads TGCAGTGCCATACGCCGGAGGAGCACAGATACGCAGTATTTT. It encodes CSAIRRRSTDTQYF.

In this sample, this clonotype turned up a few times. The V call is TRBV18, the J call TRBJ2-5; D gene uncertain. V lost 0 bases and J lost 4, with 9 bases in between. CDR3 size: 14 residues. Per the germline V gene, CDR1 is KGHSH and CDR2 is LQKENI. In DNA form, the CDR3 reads TGTGCCAGCTCACCACCAGGGTTATCAGAGACCCAGTACTTC. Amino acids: CASSPPGLSETQYF.

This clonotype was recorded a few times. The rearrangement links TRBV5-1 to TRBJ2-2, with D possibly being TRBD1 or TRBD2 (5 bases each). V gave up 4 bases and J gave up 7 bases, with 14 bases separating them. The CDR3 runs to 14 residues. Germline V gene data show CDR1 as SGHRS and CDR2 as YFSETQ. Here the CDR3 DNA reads TGCGCCAGCAGCCTTGACCTGGGGGTCGGGGAGCTGTTTTTT. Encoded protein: CASSLDLGVGELFF. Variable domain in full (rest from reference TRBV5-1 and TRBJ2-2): KAGVTQTPRYLIKTRGQQVTLSCSPISGHRSVSWYQQTPGQGLQFLFEYFSETQRNKGNFPGRFSGRQFSNSRSEMNVSTLELGDSALYLCASSLDLGVGELFFGEGSRLTVL.

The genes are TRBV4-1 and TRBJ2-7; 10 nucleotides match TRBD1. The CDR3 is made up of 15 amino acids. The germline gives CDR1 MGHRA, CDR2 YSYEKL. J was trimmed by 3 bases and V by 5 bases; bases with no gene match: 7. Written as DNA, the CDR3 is TGCGCCAGCAGCTACAGGGACAGGGGAGTCTACGAGCAGTACTTC. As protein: CASSYRDRGVYEQYF.

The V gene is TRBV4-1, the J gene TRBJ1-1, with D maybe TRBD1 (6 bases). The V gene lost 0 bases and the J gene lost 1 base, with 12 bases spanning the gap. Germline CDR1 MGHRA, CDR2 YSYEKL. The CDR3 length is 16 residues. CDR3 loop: CASSQDPGRGNTEAFF. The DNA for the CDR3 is TGCGCCAGCAGCCAAGATCCGGGCAGGGGGAACACTGAAGCTTTCTTT.

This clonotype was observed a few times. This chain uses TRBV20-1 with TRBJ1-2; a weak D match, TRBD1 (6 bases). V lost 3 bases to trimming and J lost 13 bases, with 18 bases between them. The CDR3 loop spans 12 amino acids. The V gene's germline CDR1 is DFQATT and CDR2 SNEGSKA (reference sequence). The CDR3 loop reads CSASWGAGKATF. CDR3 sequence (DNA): TGCAGTGCTAGTTGGGGGGCAGGGAAGGCCACCTTC.